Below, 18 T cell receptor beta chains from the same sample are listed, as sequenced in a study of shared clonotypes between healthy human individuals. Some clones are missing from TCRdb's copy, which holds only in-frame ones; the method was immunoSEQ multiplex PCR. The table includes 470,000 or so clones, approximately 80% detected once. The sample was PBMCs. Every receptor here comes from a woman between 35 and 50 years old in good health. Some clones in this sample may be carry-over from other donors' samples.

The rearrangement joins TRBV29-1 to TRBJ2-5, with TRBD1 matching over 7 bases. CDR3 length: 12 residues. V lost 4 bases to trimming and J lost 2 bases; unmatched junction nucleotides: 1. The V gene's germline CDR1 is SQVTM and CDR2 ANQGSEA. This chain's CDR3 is CSVAGGQETQYF. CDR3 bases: TGCAGCGTTGCAGGGGGACAAGAGACCCAGTACTTC.

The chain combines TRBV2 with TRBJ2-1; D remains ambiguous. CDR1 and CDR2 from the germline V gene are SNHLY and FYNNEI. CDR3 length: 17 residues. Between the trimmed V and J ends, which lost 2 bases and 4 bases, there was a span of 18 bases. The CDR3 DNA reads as TGTGCCAGCAGTGAACTAGGGTCAGCCTCCCCGTACAATGAGCAGTTCTTC. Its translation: CASSELGSASPYNEQFF.

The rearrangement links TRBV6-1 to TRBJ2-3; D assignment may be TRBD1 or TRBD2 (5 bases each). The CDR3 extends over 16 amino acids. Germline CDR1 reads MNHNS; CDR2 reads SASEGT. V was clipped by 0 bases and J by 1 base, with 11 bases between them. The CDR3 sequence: CASSEALLGGTDTQYF. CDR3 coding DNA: TGTGCCAGCAGTGAAGCGCTTCTGGGGGGCACAGATACGCAGTATTTT.

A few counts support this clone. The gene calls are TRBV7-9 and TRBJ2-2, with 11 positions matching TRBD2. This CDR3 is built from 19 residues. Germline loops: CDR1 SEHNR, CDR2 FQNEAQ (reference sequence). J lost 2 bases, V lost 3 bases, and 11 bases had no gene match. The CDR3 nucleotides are TGTGCCAGCAGCTTTAGCCGACAGACTAGCGGGATAAACACCGGGGAGCTGTTTTTT. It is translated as CASSFSRQTSGINTGELFF. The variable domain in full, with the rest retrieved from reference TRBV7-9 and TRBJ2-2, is DTGVSQNPRHKITKRGQNVTFRCDPISEHNRLYWYRQTLGQGPEFLTYFQNEAQLEKSRLLSDRFSAERPKGSFSTLEIQRTEQGDSAMYLCASSFSRQTSGINTGELFFGEGSRLTVL.

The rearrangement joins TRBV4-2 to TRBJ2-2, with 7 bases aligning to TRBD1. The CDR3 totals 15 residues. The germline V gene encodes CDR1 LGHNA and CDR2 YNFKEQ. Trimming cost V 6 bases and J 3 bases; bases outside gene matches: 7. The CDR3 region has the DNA TGTGCCAGCAGACAGGTGGGACAGTACACCGGGGAGCTGTTTTTT. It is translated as CASRQVGQYTGELFF.

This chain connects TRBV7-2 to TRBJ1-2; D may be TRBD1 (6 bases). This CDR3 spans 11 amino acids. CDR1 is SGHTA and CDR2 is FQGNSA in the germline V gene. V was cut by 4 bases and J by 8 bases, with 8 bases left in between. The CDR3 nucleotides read TGTGCCAGCAGCTCACAGGGAGGCTACACCTTC. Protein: CASSSQGGYTF.

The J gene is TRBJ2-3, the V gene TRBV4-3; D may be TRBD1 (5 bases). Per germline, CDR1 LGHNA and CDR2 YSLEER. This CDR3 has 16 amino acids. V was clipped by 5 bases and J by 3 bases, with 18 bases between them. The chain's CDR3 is CASSIQVHGPTDTQYF. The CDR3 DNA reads TGCGCCAGCAGCATACAGGTACACGGACCAACAGATACGCAGTATTTT.

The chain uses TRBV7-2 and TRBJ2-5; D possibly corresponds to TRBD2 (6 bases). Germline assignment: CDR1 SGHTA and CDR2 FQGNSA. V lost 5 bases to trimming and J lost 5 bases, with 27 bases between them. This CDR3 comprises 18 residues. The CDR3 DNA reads TGTGCCAGCAGCACCCCCGCCGGGACTTTCTCGTTGGGGGAGACCCAGTACTTC. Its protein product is CASSTPAGTFSLGETQYF.

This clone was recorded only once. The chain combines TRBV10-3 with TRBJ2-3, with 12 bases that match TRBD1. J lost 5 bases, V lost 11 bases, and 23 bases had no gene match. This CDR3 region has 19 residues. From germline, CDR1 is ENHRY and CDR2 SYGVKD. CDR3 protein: CAVSPGQGAAGDVRDTQYF. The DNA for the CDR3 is TGTGCCGTTTCTCCGGGACAGGGGGCGGCGGGGGACGTGAGAGATACGCAGTATTTT.

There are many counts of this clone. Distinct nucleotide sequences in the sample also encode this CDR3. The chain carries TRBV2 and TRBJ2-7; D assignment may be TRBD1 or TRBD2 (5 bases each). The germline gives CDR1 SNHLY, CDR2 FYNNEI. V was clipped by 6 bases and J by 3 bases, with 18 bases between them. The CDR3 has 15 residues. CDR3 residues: CASRLLGDGRYEQYF. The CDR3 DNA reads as TGTGCCAGCAGGCTTCTCGGGGACGGGCGCTACGAGCAGTACTTC.

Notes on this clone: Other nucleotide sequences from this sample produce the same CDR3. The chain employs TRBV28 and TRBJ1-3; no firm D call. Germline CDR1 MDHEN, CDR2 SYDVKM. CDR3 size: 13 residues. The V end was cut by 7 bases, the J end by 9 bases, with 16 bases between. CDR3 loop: CASTPATRSTIYF. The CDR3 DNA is TGTGCCAGCACCCCGGCTACGAGGAGCACCATATATTTT. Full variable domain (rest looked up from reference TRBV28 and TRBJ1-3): DVKVTQSSRYLVKRTGEKVFLECVQDMDHENMFWYRQDPGLGLRLIYFSYDVKMKEKGDIPEGYSVSREKKERFSLILESASTNQTSMYLCASTPATRSTIYFGEGSWLTVV.

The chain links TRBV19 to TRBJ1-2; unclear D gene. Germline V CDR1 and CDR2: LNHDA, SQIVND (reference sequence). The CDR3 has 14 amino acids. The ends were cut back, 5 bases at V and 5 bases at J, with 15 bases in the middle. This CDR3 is CASSPRISGYGYTF. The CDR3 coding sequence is TGTGCCAGTAGTCCTCGGATATCTGGGTATGGCTACACCTTC. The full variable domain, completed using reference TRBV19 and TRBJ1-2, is DGGITQSPKYLFRKEGQNVTLSCEQNLNHDAMYWYRQDPGQGLRLIYYSQIVNDFQKGDIAEGYSVSREKKESFPLTVTSAQKNPTAFYLCASSPRISGYGYTFGSGTRLTVV.

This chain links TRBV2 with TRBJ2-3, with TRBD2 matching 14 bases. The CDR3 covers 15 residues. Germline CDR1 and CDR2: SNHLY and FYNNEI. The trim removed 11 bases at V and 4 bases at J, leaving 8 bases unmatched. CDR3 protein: CAGAGTSGSADTQYF. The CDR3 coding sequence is TGTGCCGGCGCGGGGACTAGCGGGAGTGCAGATACGCAGTATTTT.

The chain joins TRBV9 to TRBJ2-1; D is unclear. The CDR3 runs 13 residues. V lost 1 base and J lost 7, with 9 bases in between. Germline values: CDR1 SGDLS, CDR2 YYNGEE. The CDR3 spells CASSVLEANEQFF. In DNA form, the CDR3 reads TGTGCCAGCAGCGTACTGGAAGCTAATGAGCAGTTCTTC.

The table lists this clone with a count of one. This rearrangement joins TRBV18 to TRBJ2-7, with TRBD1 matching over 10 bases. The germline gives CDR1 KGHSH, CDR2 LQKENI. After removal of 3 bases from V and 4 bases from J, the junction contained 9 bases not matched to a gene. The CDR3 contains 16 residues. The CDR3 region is CASSPGRDRGGYEQYF. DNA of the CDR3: TGTGCCAGCTCACCGGGGCGGGACAGGGGCGGTTACGAGCAGTACTTC. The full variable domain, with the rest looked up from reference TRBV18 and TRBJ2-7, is NAGVMQNPRHLVRRRGQEARLRCSPMKGHSHVYWYRQLPEEGLKFMVYLQKENIIDESGMPKERFSAEFPKEGPSILRIQQVVRGDSAAYFCASSPGRDRGGYEQYFGPGTRLTVT.

As DNA, the CDR3 is TGTGCCAGCAGCGGAGTTACAGGGGCGCTTAACTATGGCTACACCTTC. This sequence encodes CASSGVTGALNYGYTF. The chain uses TRBV2 and TRBJ1-2; 7 bases are a match to TRBD1. This CDR3 has 16 residues. Germline loops: CDR1 SNHLY, CDR2 FYNNEI. J gave up 1 base and V 6 bases, and 11 bases lay outside the gene matches.

The CDR3 region has the DNA TGCGCCAGCAGTCACCGGGACAGGGGGCATCATCAGCCCCAGCATTTT. Residues: CASSHRDRGHHQPQHF. The genes are TRBV23-1 and TRBJ1-5; TRBD1 matches at 12 bases. TRBV23-1 is annotated as an ORF whose role is uncertain. CDR3 size: 16 residues. V trimming: 3 bases; J trimming: 5 bases; junction bases outside the gene matches: 5.

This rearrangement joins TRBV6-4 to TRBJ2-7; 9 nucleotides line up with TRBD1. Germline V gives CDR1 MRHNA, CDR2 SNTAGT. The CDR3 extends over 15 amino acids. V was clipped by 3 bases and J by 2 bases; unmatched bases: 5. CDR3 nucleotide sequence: TGTGCCAGCAGTGAAGATGGGACAGGGACCTACGAGCAGTACTTC. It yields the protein CASSEDGTGTYEQYF.